This TCR beta chain was captured by sequencing in a study of blood T cell repertoires in COVID-19 (TCRdb year 2020). Describing the broader study: Samples from collaborators originated in the United States, Italy and Spain and spanned both the acute and convalescent phases of COVID-19. The repertoires were made available in a free public database intended to serve as a resource for research on the immune response to SARS-CoV-2. The samples were drawn from two sources: the first 160 participants of the ongoing ImmuneRACE study, and 1,200 or so subjects contributed by 6 global collaborators. Sample metadata almost always included a de-identified subject ID, COVID-19 status, age in years and sex. Where HLA class I and class II types were available, the types were taken from metadata supplied by the sample provider, not from assay-based typing. The dataset comprised deeply sampled blood TCRbeta repertoires from subjects exposed to, actively infected with, or recovered from COVID-19. The material from the prospective study consisted of cDNA or gDNA derived from T cells, B-cell-depleted T cells, or PBMCs. The paper's findings and limits, for the study overall: The quantity of clinical and demographic metadata differed by source and by participant and was supplied without curation.

TCRbeta CDR3 regions were amplified from genomic DNA by means of the immunoSEQ Assay, a bias-controlled multiplex PCR. The paper's processing steps were these. The number of nucleated cells in each sample was estimated from the amplification of reference gene primers within the assay. To quantify the absolute abundance of each unique TCRbeta CDR3 rearrangement, sequence reads were collapsed and filtered. Productive Simpson clonality was computed per sample as the square root of Simpson's diversity index over productive rearrangements. TCRdb carries this immuneACCESS record with in-frame sequences only. Its versions omit some clonotypes, under half of them owing to an unresolved V gene in the studies checked, with the rest unexplained. Clone size and V and J calls were adopted from that table, with D and trimming inferred from the DNA. The sample data list some 160,000 clones, and about four fifths of these were observed just once. The ten largest clonotypes hold 10% to 15% of the sample.

Samples from volunteer blood donors who had recovered from COVID-19 were contributed by a second Seattle source. Collaborating institutions collected whole blood in K2EDTA tubes following their own protocols. For TCRbeta analysis, collaborator samples were shipped as frozen whole blood, as isolated PBMCs, or as DNA extracted from either sample type. Note on this clone: There is no known antigen for this receptor. No much larger clone exists at a distance of one base, and base qualities are not known.

For CDR1 and CDR2, the germline V gene (reference sequence) lists MNHEY and SMNVEV. The germline V and J ends show losses of 0 bases and 3 bases respectively, and no gene match explains 8 bases of the junction. The CDR3 goes from the cysteine to the phenylalanine over 17 residues. Kept here is only the CDR3 DNA, which spans 51 bases and is read in frame from base 1. The source of this sequence is a man in his 70s who had recovered from COVID-19. This sequence uses TRBV27 and TRBJ1-5; 7 of the junction bases match TRBD1. The sample comprised peripheral blood. The DNA sequence is as follows: TGTGCCAGCAGTTTATCCTCGACCGGGACAGCCAATCAGCCCCAGCATTTT. This codes for CASSLSSTGTANQPQHF.